This record looks at one T cell receptor beta chain sequence and its context. Other DNA sequences in the same sample also yield this CDR3. This specimen belongs to a study of shared clonotypes between healthy human individuals. About the research overall: Per donor, CD8 memory used one plate, CD8 naive used two, CD4 memory used three and CD4 naive used three.

V gave up 3 bases and J gave up 4 bases; unmatched junction bases: 0. Germline assignment: CDR1 SGHNT and CDR2 YENEEA. There are 15 residues in the CDR3. In the study's own analysis: From ImmunoSEQ came sequences covering only the junction and carrying no quality scores, so filtering differed. Libraries were prepared by immunoSEQ multiplex PCR; TCRdb keeps only in-frame clonotypes and omits some of them. V and J calls and clone size are given by that table; D and trimming were obtained from the DNA. The sample lists about 2.4 million clones; 80% to 95% were seen once. The rearrangement uses TRBV11-3 and TRBJ2-5; the match to TRBD2 covers 15 bases. What was sequenced was naive CD4+ T cells from PBMCs. Subset in this sample: CD45RA+ positively selected. This clonotype was obtained from a man younger than 35 in good health. Some clones in this sample may be carry-over from other donors' samples. CDR3 in amino acids: CASSLGLAGGETQYF. As DNA, the CDR3 is TGTGCCAGCAGCTTGGGACTAGCGGGAGGAGAGACCCAGTACTTC.